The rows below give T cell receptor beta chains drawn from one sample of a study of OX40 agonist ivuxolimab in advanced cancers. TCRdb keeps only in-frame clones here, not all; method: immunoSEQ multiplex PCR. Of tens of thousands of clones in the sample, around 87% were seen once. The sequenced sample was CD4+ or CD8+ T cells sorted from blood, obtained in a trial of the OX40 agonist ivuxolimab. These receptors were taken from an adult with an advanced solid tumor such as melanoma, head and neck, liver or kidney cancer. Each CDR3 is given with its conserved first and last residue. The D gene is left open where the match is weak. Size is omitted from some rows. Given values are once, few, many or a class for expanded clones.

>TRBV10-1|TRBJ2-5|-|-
TGCGCCAGCAGTGAGTCGAATGGGGAGACCTGGGAGACCCAGTACTTC
CASSESNGETWETQYF
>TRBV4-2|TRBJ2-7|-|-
TGTGCCAGCAGCCAAGATCTTGGCCGTTTCTACGAGCAGTACTTC
CASSQDLGRFYEQYF
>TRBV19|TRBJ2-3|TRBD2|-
TGTGCCAGTAGTAGCCCGAGGACTAGCGGGGGGGCCTTAGATACGCAGTATTTT
CASSSPRTSGGALDTQYF
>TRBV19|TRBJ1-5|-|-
TGTGCCAGTACCTCAGAAGGGGTTCAGCCCCAGCATTTT
CASTSEGVQPQHF
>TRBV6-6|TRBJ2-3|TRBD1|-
TGTGCCAGCAGTTGGACAGGGGGCACAGATACGCAGTATTTT
CASSWTGGTDTQYF
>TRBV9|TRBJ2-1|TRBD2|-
TGTGCCAGCAGCGGAAGGACTAGCGGGGGGACCAATGAGCAGTTCTTC
CASSGRTSGGTNEQFF
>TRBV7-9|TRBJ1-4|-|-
TGTGCCAGCAGCGGAAGTGAAAAACTGTTTTTT
CASSGSEKLFF
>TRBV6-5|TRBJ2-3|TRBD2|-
TGTGCCAGCAGGTTACTAGCGGGAGGGACAGATACGCAGTATTTT
CASRLLAGGTDTQYF
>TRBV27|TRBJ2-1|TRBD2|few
TGTGCCAGCAGTTCCACTCTTACGGGAGGGGCCCACAATGAGCAGTTCTTC
CASSSTLTGGAHNEQFF
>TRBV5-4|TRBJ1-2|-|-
TGTGCCAGCAGCCCGTGGGCAGGCGATAACTATGGCTACACCTTC
CASSPWAGDNYGYTF
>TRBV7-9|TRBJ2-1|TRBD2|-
TGTGCCAGCAGGGGGACTAGCGGGCCAAGCTCCTACAATGAGCAGTTCTTC
CASRGTSGPSSYNEQFF
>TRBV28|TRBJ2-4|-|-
TGTGCCAGCATCAAGACCGTAGCCAGGGACATTCAGTACTTC
CASIKTVARDIQYF
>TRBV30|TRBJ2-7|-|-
TGTGCCTGGAGCAGTTACCAGGGTCTCACCTACGAGCAGTACTTC
CAWSSYQGLTYEQYF
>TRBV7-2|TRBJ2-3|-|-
TGTGCCAGCAGCTCAAACCTACAAAGCACGCAGTATTTT
CASSSNLQSTQYF
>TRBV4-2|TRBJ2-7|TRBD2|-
TGTGCCAGCAGCCAAGATAAGTCTAGCGGGAGCTACGAGCAGTACTTC
CASSQDKSSGSYEQYF
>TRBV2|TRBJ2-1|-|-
TGTGCCAGCAGTGAATACAGCTCCTACAATGAGCAGTTCTTC
CASSEYSSYNEQFF
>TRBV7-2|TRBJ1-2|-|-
TGTGCCAGCAGCTTAGTCCACCGGGGCAGGGGCGATGGCTACACCTTC
CASSLVHRGRGDGYTF
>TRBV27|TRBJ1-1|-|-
TGTGCCAGCAGCAGTCCCGGCGACACTGAAGCTTTCTTT
CASSSPGDTEAFF
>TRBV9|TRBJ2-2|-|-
TGTGCCAGCAGCGTAGAAGTCACCGGGGAGCTGTTTTTT
CASSVEVTGELFF
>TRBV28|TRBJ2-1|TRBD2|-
TGTGCCAGCAGTTTGGCGGGAGGTGGCCATGAGCAGTTCTTC
CASSLAGGGHEQFF
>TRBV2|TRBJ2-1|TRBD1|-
TGTGCCACCGGGGGACAGGGGAGGAATGAGCAGTTCTTC
CATGGQGRNEQFF
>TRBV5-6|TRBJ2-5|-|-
TGTGCCAGCAGCGGAGGGACAGACCTTGGAGAGACCCAGTACTTC
CASSGGTDLGETQYF
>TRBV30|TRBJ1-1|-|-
TGTGCCTGGAGAACAGGGTACACTGAAGCTTTCTTT
CAWRTGYTEAFF
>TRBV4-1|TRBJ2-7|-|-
TGCGCCAGCAGCCACGGTATCAACGAGCAGTACTTC
CASSHGINEQYF
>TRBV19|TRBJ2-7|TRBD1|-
TGTGCCAGTAGCTCCGGACAGGGGGGCTACGAGCAGTACTTC
CASSSGQGGYEQYF
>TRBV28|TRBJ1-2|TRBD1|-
TGTGCCAGCAGCTCCCGGACAGGAACCAACTATGGCTACACCTTC
CASSSRTGTNYGYTF
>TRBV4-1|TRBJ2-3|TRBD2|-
TGCGCCAGCAGCCAAGTCCCTAGCGGACGCCCCACGGATACGCAGTATTTT
CASSQVPSGRPTDTQYF
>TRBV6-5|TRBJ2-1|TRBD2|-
TGTGCCAGCAGTCCCCGGACTAGCGGGAGGGCTGAGCAGTTCTTC
CASSPRTSGRAEQFF
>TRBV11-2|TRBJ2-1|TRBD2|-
TGTGCCAGCAGCCCCTACTCTAGCGGGAGGCGCAATGAGCAGTTCTTC
CASSPYSSGRRNEQFF
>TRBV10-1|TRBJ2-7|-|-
TGCGCCAGCAGTGCCGGCGCGTCCTACGAGCAGTACTTC
CASSAGASYEQYF
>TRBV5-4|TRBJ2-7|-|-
TGTGCCAGCAGCTTGGGGGGCTTCACCTACGAGCAGTACTTC
CASSLGGFTYEQYF
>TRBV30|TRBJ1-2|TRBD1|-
TGTGCCTGGAGTGTTTGGGACAGTTTGAACTATGGCTACACCTTC
CAWSVWDSLNYGYTF
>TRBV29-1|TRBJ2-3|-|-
TGCAGCGTCCGACAGTCCCCAGATACGCAGTATTTT
CSVRQSPDTQYF
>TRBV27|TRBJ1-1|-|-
TGTGCCAGCAGTTTACGGGGTTTGGGGCCTGAAGCTTTCTTT
CASSLRGLGPEAFF
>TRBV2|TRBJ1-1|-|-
TGTGCCAGCAGTCCCCCCATGCGGAGGATGGAAGCTTTCTTT
CASSPPMRRMEAFF
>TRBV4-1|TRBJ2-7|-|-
TGCGCCAGCAGCTCCCGGGACGGCTCCTACGAGCAGTACTTC
CASSSRDGSYEQYF
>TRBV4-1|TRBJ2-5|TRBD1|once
TGCGCCAGCAGCTTCGAGGGGGCCGGGACCCAGTACTTC
CASSFEGAGTQYF